The clone carrying this T cell receptor (beta chain) has just one count. The target antigen is unknown. The record originates from a study of identical twins. Study-level points and caveats: Sequences that were beta out-of-frame showed weaker excess twin sharing.

Germline V CDR1 and CDR2: DFQATT, SNEGSKA (reference sequence). The ends were cut back, 0 bases at V and 11 bases at J, with 22 bases in the middle. CDR3 length equals 15 residues. TCRdb called the 5' RACE reads again in MiXCR, with one record for every CDR3 protein. This sample carries roughly 1,500,000 distinct CDR3 sequences, 25% to 35% of them seen once, and the ten largest clones take about 0.25%. The gene calls are TRBV20-1 and TRBJ2-5; tentative D call: TRBD2 (5 bases). Sequences were obtained from cord blood. This clonotype was sampled from a newborn girl in good health. CDR3 bases: TGCAGTGCTAGAGATTGGACGGGAAGGTACAATGAGCAGTACTTC. It specifies CSARDWTGRYNEQYF.